Listed below are T cell receptor beta chains from one sample, sequenced in a study of T cell responses to AZD1222 COVID-19 vaccine. Profiled with immunoSEQ multiplex PCR; TCRdb holds only in-frame clones, not every one. This table has around 130,000 clones, about 94% appearing once. The starting material was peripheral blood, obtained on day 0 of AZD1222 vaccination. Receptors originate from an adult in good health. The CDR3 runs from the conserved cysteine through the conserved F or W.

V: TRBV4-3
CDR3: CASSQDLAVTGELFF

V: TRBV18
CDR3: CASSSDRAASTDTQYF

V: TRBV2
CDR3: CASSEGVRRSPIYEQYF

V: TRBV11-2
CDR3: CASSPDGTPRGAFF

V: TRBV3-1/TRBV3-2
CDR3: CASSRDRPLYEQYF

V: TRBV13
CDR3: CASSWVLAGGMYEQYF

V: TRBV15
CDR3: CATSRDRAGGSEQYF

V: TRBV30
CDR3: CAYTGVQGQTSGNTIYF

V: TRBV19
CDR3: CASSIGRAYGYTF

V: TRBV6-5
CDR3: CASSRTVSYEQYF

V: TRBV30
CDR3: CAWSVRGQPQHF

V: TRBV7-6
CDR3: CASSPPSGLAYEQYF

V: TRBV6-1
CDR3: CASSEWAGNYGYTF

V: TRBV12-3/TRBV12-4
CDR3: CASSLGTIYGYTF

V: TRBV19
CDR3: CASSMTPQAAEKLFF

V: TRBV19
CDR3: CASRNLMWDSDYGYTF

V: TRBV5-1
CDR3: CASSFSGPSTDTQYF

V: TRBV2
CDR3: CASIPRLAVRGTQYF

V: TRBV7-2
CDR3: CASSFDRGLYEQYF

V: TRBV6-2/TRBV6-3
CDR3: CASSFESRDTEAFF

V: TRBV15
CDR3: CATSVQQGYEQYF

V: TRBV30
CDR3: CAWGASDTQYF

V: TRBV28
CDR3: CASSFPLAGGNEQYF

V: TRBV6-5
CDR3: CASSYSGWGNNEQFF

V: TRBV15
CDR3: CATSREGTGVNEQFF

V: TRBV18
CDR3: CASSEGLVNTEAFF

V: TRBV3-1/TRBV3-2
CDR3: CASSLGRGGHEQYF

V: TRBV3-1/TRBV3-2
CDR3: CASSQDVSRAEQFF

V: TRBV5-1
CDR3: CASSLEATHNPYGYTF

V: TRBV5-8
CDR3: CASSRLGNQPQHF

V: TRBV4-3
CDR3: CASSQDRGYEQYF

V: TRBV19
CDR3: CASSPGGDQPQHF

V: TRBV2
CDR3: CASSAQGSTDTQYF

V: TRBV9
CDR3: CASSVGTSGRADEQFF

V: TRBV24-1
CDR3: CATSDPQGDSGNTIYF

V: TRBV19
CDR3: CASSIGPKYTGELFF

V: TRBV11-2
CDR3: CASSPSQGPNYGYTF

V: TRBV28
CDR3: CASSVGTSGRYEQYF

V: TRBV7-6
CDR3: CASSGTAGKAYEQYF

V: TRBV5-1
CDR3: CASRLAGSPYNEQFF

V: TRBV30
CDR3: CAWSVVGTQYF

V: TRBV7-9
CDR3: CASSSGNEQFF

V: TRBV27
CDR3: CASSSVGWEQFF

V: TRBV18
CDR3: CASSQVNTEAFF

V: TRBV12-3/TRBV12-4
CDR3: CASSLAGNGFF

V: TRBV5-6
CDR3: CASTSPAGRYSPLHF

V: TRBV7-9
CDR3: CASSFYDASSTEAFF

V: TRBV12-5
CDR3: CASGFIGVYGTSAINNEQFF

V: TRBV6-5
CDR3: CASSYSGEAFF

V: TRBV7-2
CDR3: CASSYGLGPDTQYF

V: TRBV30
CDR3: CAWQQYSNQPQHF

V: TRBV11-2
CDR3: CASSPSGTRISYEQYF

V: TRBV3-1/TRBV3-2
CDR3: CASSSRLAGPSNEQFF

V: TRBV7-9
CDR3: CASSLFGSETQYF

V: TRBV2
CDR3: CASSNRAINEKLFF